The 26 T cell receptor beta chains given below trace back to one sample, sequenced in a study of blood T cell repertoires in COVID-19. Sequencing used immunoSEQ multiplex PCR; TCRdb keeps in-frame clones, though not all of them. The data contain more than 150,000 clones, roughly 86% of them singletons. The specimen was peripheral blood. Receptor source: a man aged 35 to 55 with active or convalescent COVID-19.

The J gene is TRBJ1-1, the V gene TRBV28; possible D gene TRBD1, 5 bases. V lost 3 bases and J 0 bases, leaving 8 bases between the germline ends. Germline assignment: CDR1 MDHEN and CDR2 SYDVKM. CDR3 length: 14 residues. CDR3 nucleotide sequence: TGTGCCAGCAGTTTTAGGGGCTTGAACACTGAAGCTTTCTTT. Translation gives CASSFRGLNTEAFF.

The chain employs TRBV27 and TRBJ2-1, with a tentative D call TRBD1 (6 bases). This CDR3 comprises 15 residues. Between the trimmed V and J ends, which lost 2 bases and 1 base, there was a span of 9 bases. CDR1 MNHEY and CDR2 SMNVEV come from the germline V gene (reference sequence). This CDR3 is CASSLGTPSYNEQFF. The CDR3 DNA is TGTGCCAGCAGTTTAGGGACACCATCCTACAATGAGCAGTTCTTC.

The CDR3 is CASRAGTASTDTQYF. Written as DNA, the CDR3 is TGTGCCAGCAGGGCCGGGACAGCTAGCACAGATACGCAGTATTTT. V usage is TRBV2 and J usage is TRBJ2-3, with 7 bases identical to TRBD1. The CDR3 is made up of 15 amino acids. Germline lookup yields CDR1 SNHLY and CDR2 FYNNEI. V shed 6 bases and J 0 bases; nucleotides not matched to a gene: 6.

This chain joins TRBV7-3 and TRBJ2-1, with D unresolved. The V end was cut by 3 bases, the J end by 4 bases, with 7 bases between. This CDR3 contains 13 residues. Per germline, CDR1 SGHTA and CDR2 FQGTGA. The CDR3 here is CASSFASYNEQFF. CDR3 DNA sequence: TGTGCCAGCAGCTTCGCCAGTTACAATGAGCAGTTCTTC.

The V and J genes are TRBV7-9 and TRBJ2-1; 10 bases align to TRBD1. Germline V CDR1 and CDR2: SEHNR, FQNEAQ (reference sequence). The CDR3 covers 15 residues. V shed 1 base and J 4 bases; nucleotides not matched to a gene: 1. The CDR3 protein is CASSLGDRGYNEQFF. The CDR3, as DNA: TGTGCCAGCAGCTTAGGGGACAGGGGTTACAATGAGCAGTTCTTC.

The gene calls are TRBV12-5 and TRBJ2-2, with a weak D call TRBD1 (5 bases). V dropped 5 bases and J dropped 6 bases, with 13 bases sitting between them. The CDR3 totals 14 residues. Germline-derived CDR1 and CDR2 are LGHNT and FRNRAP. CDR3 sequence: CASGANRLPGELFF. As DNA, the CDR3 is TGTGCTAGTGGTGCAAACAGGCTCCCCGGGGAGCTGTTTTTT. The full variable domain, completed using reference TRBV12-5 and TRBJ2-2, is DARVTQTPRHKVTEMGQEVTMRCQPILGHNTVFWYRQTMMQGLELLAYFRNRAPLDDSGMPKDRFSAEMPDATLATLKIQPSEPRDSAVYFCASGANRLPGELFFGEGSRLTVL.

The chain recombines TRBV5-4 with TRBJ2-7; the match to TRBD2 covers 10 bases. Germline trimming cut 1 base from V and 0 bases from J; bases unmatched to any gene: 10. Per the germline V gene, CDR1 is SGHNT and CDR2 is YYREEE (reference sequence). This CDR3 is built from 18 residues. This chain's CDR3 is CASSLREAGGPSSYEQYF. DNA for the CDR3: TGTGCCAGCAGCTTGAGGGAAGCGGGGGGGCCAAGCTCCTACGAGCAGTACTTC.

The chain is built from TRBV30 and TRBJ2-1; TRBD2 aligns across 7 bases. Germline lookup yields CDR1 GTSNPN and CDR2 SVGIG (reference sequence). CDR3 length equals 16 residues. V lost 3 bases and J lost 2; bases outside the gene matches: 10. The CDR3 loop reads CAWRSFGGGTYNEQFF. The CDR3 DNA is TGTGCCTGGAGGTCCTTTGGGGGGGGTACCTACAATGAGCAGTTCTTC.

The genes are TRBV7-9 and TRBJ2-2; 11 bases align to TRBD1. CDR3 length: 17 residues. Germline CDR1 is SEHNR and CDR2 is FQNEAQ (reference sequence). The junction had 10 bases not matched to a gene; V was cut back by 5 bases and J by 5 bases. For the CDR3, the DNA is TGTGCCAGCAGCCTTCCAAGGACAGGGGGCGGTACCGGGGAGCTGTTTTTT. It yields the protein CASSLPRTGGGTGELFF.

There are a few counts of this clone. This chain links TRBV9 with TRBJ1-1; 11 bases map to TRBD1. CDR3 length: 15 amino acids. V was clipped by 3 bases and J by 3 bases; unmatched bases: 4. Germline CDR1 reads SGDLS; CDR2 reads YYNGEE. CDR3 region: CASSDPGQGDTEAFF. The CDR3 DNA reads TGTGCCAGCAGCGATCCGGGACAGGGGGACACTGAAGCTTTCTTT.

The CDR3 region has the DNA TGCAGCGTGGGACAGGGGGCTCACGAGCAGTACTTC. This sequence encodes CSVGQGAHEQYF. The V and J genes are TRBV29-1 and TRBJ2-7, with 12 bases identical to TRBD1. Germline V CDR1 and CDR2: SQVTM, ANQGSEA. This CDR3 comprises 12 residues. The V segment lost 6 bases and the J segment 5 bases; nucleotides outside the gene matches: 2.

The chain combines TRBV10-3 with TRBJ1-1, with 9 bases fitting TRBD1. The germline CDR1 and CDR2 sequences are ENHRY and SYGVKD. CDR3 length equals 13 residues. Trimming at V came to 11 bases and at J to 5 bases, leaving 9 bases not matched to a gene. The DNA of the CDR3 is TGTGCCTTTCTCGCACAGGGGGCGACTGAAGCTTTCTTT. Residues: CAFLAQGATEAFF.

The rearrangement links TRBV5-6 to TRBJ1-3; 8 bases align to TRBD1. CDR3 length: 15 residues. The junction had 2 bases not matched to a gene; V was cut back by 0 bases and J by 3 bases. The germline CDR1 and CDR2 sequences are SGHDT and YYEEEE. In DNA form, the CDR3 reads TGTGCCAGCAGCTTGGTGGACAGGGATGGAAACACCATATATTTT. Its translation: CASSLVDRDGNTIYF.

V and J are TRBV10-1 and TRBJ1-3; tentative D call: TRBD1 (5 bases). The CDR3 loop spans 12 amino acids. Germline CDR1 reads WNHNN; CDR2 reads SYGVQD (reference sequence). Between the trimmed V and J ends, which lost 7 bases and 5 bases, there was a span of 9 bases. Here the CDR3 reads CASTPGRNTIYF. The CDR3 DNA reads TGCGCCAGCACTCCAGGGAGAAACACCATATATTTT.

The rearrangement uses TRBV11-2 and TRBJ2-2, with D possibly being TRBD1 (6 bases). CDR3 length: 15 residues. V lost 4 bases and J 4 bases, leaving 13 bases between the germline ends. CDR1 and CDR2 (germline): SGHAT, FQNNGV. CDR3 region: CASSSPGHRTGELFF. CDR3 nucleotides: TGTGCCAGCAGCTCACCGGGACATCGCACCGGGGAGCTGTTTTTT.

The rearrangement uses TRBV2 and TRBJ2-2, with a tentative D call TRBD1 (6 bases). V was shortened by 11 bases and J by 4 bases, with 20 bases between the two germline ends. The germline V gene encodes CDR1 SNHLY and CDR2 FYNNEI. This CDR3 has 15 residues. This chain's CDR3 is CAASPGQGSTGELFF. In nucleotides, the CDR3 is TGTGCCGCCTCCCCGGGCCAGGGGTCCACCGGGGAGCTGTTTTTT.

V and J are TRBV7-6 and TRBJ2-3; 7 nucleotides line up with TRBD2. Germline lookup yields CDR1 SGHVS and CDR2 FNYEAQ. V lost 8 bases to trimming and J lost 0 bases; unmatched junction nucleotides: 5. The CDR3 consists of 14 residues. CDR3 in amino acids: CASGYSGSTDTQYF. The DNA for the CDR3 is TGTGCCAGCGGGTATAGCGGGAGCACAGATACGCAGTATTTT.

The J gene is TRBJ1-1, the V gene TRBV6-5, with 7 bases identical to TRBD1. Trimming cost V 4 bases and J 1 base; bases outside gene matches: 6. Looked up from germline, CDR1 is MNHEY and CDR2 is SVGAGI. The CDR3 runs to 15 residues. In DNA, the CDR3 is TGTGCCAGCAGTTCCCCGGCAGGGGGGAACACTGAAGCTTTCTTT. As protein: CASSSPAGGNTEAFF.

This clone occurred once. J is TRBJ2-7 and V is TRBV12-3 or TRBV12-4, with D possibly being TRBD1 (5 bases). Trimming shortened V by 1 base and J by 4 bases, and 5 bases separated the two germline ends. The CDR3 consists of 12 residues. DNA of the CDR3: TGTGCCAGCAGTTTAGAGGGGTACGAGCAGTACTTC. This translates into CASSLEGYEQYF.

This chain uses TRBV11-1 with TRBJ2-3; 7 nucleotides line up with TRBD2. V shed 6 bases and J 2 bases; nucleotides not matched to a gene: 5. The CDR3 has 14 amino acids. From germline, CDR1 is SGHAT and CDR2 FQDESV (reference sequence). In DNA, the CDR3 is TGTGCCAGCAGGGCGGGACTACCCACAGATACGCAGTATTTT. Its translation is CASRAGLPTDTQYF.

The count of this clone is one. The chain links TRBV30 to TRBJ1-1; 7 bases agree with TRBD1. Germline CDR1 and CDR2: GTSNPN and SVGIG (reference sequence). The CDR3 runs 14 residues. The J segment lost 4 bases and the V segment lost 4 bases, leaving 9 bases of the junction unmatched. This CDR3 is CAWMRGPLSTEAFF. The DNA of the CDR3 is TGTGCCTGGATGAGGGGGCCCCTGAGCACTGAAGCTTTCTTT.

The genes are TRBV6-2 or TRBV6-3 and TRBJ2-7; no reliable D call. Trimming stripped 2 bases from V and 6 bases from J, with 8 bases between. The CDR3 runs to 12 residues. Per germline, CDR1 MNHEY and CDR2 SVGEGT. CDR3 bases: TGTGCCAGCAGTTACACACTAAGCGAGCAGTACTTC. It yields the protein CASSYTLSEQYF.

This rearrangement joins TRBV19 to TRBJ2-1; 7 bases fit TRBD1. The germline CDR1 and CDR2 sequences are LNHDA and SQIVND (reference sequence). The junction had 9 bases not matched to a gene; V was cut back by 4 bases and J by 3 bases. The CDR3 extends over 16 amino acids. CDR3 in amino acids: CASSTTGNPFYNEQFF. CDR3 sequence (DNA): TGTGCCAGTAGTACGACAGGGAACCCTTTCTACAATGAGCAGTTCTTC. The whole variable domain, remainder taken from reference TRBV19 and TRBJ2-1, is DGGITQSPKYLFRKEGQNVTLSCEQNLNHDAMYWYRQDPGQGLRLIYYSQIVNDFQKGDIAEGYSVSREKKESFPLTVTSAQKNPTAFYLCASSTTGNPFYNEQFFGPGTRLTVL.

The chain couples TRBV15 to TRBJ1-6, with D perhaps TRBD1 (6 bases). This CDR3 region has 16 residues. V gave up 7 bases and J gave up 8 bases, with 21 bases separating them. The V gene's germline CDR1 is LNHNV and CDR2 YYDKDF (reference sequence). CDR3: CATNRASVSSHSPLHF. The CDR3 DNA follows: TGTGCCACCAACAGGGCATCAGTCAGTAGCCATTCACCCCTCCACTTT.

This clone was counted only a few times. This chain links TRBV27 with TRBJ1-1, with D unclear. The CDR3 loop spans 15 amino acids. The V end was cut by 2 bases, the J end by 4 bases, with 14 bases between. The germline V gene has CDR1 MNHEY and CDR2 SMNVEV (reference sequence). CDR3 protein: CASSLKWQIPTEAFF. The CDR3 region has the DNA TGTGCCAGCAGTTTAAAGTGGCAGATCCCCACTGAAGCTTTCTTT.

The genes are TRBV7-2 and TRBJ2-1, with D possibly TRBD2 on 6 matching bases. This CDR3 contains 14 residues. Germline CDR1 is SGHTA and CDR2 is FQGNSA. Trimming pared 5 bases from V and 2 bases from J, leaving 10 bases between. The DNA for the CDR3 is TGTGCCAGCAGCGCGGGAAGCCCCTACAATGAGCAGTTCTTC. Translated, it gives CASSAGSPYNEQFF.